This TCR beta chain was sequenced for a study of human T cells and chemical hapten exposure. Study-wide background: Per-sample variation in TCR yield stemmed mainly from small pooled library volume differences.

Individual cDNA molecules (in the library) carried attached unique molecular identifiers. From the RACE reads, TCRdb called clonotypes with MiXCR, one entry per CDR3 protein. The data show fewer than 90,000 distinct CDR3 sequences, about 6.6% seen once. Time point denoted: patch test 2, 6 weeks after DPC sensitization. Treatment reported: therapeutic diphenylcyclopropenone sensitization with weekly scalp DPC. Ahead of each patch test application, blood was drawn. From germline, CDR1 is LNHDA and CDR2 SQIVND (reference sequence). V shed 4 bases and J shed 1 base, with 11 bases lying between them. The CDR3 runs 14 residues. There are a few counts of this clonotype.

This TCR was sampled from a woman in her 30s with alopecia areata. Some clones in this sample may be carry-over from other donors' samples. The source was whole blood, collected in connection with sensitization to the hapten diphenylcyclopropenone (DPC). The chain couples TRBV19 to TRBJ2-7, with D perhaps TRBD1 or TRBD2 (5 bases each). CDR3 loop: CASSRRDGSYEQYF. CDR3 nucleotide sequence: TGTGCCAGTAGTAGACGGGACGGATCCTACGAGCAGTACTTC.